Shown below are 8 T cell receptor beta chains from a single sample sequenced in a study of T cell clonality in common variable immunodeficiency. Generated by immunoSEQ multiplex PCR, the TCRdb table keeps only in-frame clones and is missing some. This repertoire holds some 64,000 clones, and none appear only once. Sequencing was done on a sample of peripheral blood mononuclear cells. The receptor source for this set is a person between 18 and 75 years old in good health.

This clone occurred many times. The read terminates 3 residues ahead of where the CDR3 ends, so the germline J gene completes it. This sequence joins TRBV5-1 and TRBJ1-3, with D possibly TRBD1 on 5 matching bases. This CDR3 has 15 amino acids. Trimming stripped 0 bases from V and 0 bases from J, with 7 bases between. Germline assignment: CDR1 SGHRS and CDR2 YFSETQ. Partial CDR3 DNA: TGCGCCAGCAGCTTGGAAGGGGACTCTGGAAACACC. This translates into CASSLEGDSGNT. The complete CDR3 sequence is CASSLEGDSGNTIYF.

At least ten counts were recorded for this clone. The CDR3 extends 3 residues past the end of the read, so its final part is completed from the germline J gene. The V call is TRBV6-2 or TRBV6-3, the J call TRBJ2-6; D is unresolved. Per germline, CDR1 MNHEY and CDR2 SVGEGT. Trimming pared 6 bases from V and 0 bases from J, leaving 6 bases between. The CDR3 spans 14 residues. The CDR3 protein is CASRRFSGANVLTF. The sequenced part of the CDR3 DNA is TGTGCCAGCAGAAGGTTCTCTGGGGCCAACGTC.

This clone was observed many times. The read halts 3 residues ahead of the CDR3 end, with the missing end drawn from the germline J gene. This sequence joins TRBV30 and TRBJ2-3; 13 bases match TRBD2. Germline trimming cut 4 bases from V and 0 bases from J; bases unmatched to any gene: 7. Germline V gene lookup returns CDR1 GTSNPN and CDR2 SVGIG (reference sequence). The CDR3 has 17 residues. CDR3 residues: CAWNTGTSGASTDTQYF. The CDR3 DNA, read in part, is TGTGCCTGGAATACTGGGACTAGCGGGGCTAGCACAGATACG.

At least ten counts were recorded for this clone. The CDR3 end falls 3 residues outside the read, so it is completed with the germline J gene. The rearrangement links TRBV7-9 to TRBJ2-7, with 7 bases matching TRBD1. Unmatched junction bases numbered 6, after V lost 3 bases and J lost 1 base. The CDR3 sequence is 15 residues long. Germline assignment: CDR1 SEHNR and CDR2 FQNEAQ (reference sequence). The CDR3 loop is CASSFTGTVSYEQYF. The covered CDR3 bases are TGTGCCAGCAGCTTCACCGGGACAGTATCCTACGAG.

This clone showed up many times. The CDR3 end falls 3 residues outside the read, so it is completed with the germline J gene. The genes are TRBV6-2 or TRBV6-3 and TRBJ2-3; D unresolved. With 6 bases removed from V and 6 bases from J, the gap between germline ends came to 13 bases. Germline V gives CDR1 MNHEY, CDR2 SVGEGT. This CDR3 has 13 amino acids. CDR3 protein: CASSPDSPDTQYF. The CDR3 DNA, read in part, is TGTGCCAGCAGCCCAGACTCACCCGATACG.

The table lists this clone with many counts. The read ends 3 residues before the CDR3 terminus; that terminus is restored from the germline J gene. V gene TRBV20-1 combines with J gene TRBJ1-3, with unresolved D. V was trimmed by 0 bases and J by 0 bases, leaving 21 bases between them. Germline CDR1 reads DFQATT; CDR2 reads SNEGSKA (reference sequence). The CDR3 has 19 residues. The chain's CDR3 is CSARDLASLSLLSGNTIYF. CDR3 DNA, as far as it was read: TGCAGTGCTAGAGATTTAGCCAGTTTATCCCTCCTCTCTGGAAACACC.

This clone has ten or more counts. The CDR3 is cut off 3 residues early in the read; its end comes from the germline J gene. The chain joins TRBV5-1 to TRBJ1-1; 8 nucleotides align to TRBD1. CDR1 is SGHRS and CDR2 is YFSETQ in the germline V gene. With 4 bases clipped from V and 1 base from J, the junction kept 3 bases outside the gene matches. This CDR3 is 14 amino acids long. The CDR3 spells CASSVTGENTEAFF. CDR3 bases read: TGCGCCAGCAGCGTGACAGGGGAGAACACTGAA.

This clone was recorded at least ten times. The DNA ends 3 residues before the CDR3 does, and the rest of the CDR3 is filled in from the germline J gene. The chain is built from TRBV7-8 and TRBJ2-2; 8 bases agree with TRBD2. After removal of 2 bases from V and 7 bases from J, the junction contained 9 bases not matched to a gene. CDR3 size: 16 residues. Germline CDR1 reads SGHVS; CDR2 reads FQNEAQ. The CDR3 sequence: CASSLRASGWGGELFF. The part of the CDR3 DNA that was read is TGTGCCAGCAGCTTAAGGGCTAGCGGGTGGGGCGGGGAG.